This T cell receptor (beta chain) appears in the sequencing data of a study of Graves' ophthalmopathy and Graves' hyperthyroidism. Overall study context: The authors collected peripheral blood at initial diagnosis, before any treatment.

The table lists this clonotype with many counts. The target antigen is unknown. Study-wide points: The majority of expanded thyroid clonotypes above 0.001 frequency also occurred in blood. Using a 13-signature model, the authors split ophthalmopathy from stable hyperthyroidism, with 85% to 90% sensitivity and 75% to 82% specificity.

The study amplified TCR beta CDR3 regions using RNA transcripts. Second-round multiplex PCR came after first-round RT-PCR with HTBI primers. TCRdb fed the multiplex PCR reads into MiXCR, producing one record per CDR3 protein. The table has about 210,000 distinct CDR3 sequences, 25% to 35% seen once. Orbital computed tomography and thyroid ultrasound, along with TRAb, serum thyroxine and clinical symptoms, underpinned diagnosis. The sequenced sample consisted of peripheral blood. This receptor was identified in a man aged 45-65 years with Graves' ophthalmopathy.

Here the CDR3 DNA reads TGTGCCAGCAGTGTGGTGGGATACGAGACCCAGTACTTC. Residues: CASSVVGYETQYF. The genes are TRBV2 and TRBJ2-5; D call uncertain. The CDR3 length is 13 residues. Trimming cost V 4 bases and J 5 bases, with 11 bases left between them. CDR1 is SNHLY, CDR2 FYNNEI, per germline.